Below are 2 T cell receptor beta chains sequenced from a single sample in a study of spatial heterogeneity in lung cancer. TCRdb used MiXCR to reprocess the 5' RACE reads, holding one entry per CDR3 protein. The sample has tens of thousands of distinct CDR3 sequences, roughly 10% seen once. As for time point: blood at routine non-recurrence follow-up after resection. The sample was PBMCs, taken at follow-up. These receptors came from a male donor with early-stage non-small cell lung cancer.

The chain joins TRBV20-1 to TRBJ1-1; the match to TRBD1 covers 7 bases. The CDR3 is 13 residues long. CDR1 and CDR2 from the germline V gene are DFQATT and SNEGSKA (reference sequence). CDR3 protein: CRAIPGQVTEAFF. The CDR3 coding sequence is TGCAGGGCCATTCCCGGACAGGTGACTGAAGCTTTCTTT.

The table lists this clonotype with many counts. This CDR3 reads CSVETNSNQPQHF. For the CDR3, the DNA is TGCAGCGTTGAGACGAATAGCAATCAGCCCCAGCATTTT. This chain links TRBV29-1 with TRBJ1-5; D gene unclear. The germline V gene encodes CDR1 SQVTM and CDR2 ANQGSEA. The CDR3 contains 13 residues. Trimming took 3 bases from V and 0 from J, leaving 6 bases between them.